One sample yielded the 16 T cell receptor beta chains listed below, sequenced in a study of blood T cells in healthy people across ages. Together with a sample-barcoded 5' primer, a J-beta primer mix was included in a second PCR lasting about 7 to 12 cycles. In TCRdb, the 5' RACE reads were re-called with MiXCR into one record per CDR3 protein. Of about 840,000 distinct CDR3 sequences in the sample, about 27% were seen once. The sample was also linked to a second study, of T cells of mothers and their children.

The sample was blood. The receptors originated from a woman in her 40s in good health.

V is TRBV7-9 and J is TRBJ2-7, with D possibly TRBD2 on 6 matching bases. The CDR3 totals 15 residues. Trimming removed 8 bases from V and 2 bases from J, with 19 bases in between. Germline CDR1 reads SEHNR; CDR2 reads FQNEAQ (reference sequence). CDR3 DNA: TGTGCCAGCGGGATCGTAGGGGACTGGGCCTACGAGCAGTACTTC. Translating it yields CASGIVGDWAYEQYF. Filled out from reference TRBV7-9 and TRBJ2-7, the complete variable domain reads DTGVSQNPRHKITKRGQNVTFRCDPISEHNRLYWYRQTLGQGPEFLTYFQNEAQLEKSRLLSDRFSAERPKGSFSTLEIQRTEQGDSAMYLCASGIVGDWAYEQYFGPGTRLTVT.

This clonotype was seen just once. The rearrangement uses TRBV5-4 and TRBJ1-2, with a tentative D call TRBD1 (5 bases). Trimming left V 4 bases short and J 4 bases short, with 17 bases between. CDR3 size: 15 residues. Per germline, CDR1 SGHNT and CDR2 YYREEE (reference sequence). The CDR3 spells CASSGPGPESYGYTF. For the CDR3, the DNA is TGTGCCAGCAGCGGGCCGGGACCAGAGAGCTATGGCTACACCTTC.

The V call is TRBV15, the J call TRBJ2-3; 11 bases map to TRBD2. The V gene's germline CDR1 is LNHNV and CDR2 YYDKDF (reference sequence). Losses at the gene ends were 1 base for V and 6 bases for J; bases not matched to a gene: 12. CDR3 length: 18 amino acids. The CDR3 sequence is CATSRVAGSGGAGDTQYF. The CDR3 DNA reads as TGTGCCACCAGCAGAGTCGCGGGTAGCGGGGGGGCCGGTGATACGCAGTATTTT.

This clonotype has just a few counts. The gene calls are TRBV20-1 and TRBJ1-2; weak D call: TRBD1 (5 bases). CDR1 DFQATT and CDR2 SNEGSKA come from the germline V gene (reference sequence). Trimming took off 3 bases at V and 0 bases at J, with 14 bases between the two ends. The CDR3 extends over 15 amino acids. The CDR3 nucleotides are TGCAGTGCTAGGGACTTGACAGCTACTAACTATGGCTACACCTTC. Protein product: CSARDLTATNYGYTF.

This chain links TRBV6-6 with TRBJ2-7; D possibly corresponds to TRBD2 (6 bases). This CDR3 contains 14 residues. Trimming took 7 bases from V and 0 from J, leaving 13 bases between them. Germline assignment: CDR1 MNHNY and CDR2 SVGAGI (reference sequence). CDR3 sequence (DNA): TGTGCCAGCACCCTCGCAGCGGGCTCCTACGAGCAGTACTTC. Translating it yields CASTLAAGSYEQYF.

This clonotype occurred a few times. This chain links TRBV6-2 or TRBV6-3 with TRBJ2-2; 15 bases fit TRBD2. Trimming at V came to 6 bases and at J to 5 bases, leaving 16 bases not matched to a gene. Germline loops: CDR1 MNHEY, CDR2 SVGEGT. The CDR3 covers 20 residues. CDR3: CASRSSGTSGGLAGTGELFF. The CDR3 coding sequence is TGTGCCAGCAGATCCTCCGGGACTAGCGGGGGGCTAGCGGGGACCGGGGAGCTGTTTTTT.

This sequence joins TRBV5-6 and TRBJ2-1; TRBD1 is a possible D gene (6 bases). V was shortened by 0 bases and J by 7 bases, with 17 bases between the two germline ends. Per germline, CDR1 SGHDT and CDR2 YYEEEE. CDR3 length equals 16 residues. The CDR3 region is CASSLAGQPKGNEQFF. The CDR3 nucleotides read TGTGCCAGCAGCTTGGCCGGACAGCCGAAAGGGAATGAGCAGTTCTTC.

A few counts support this clonotype. The chain links TRBV7-2 to TRBJ1-1, with TRBD1 matching 7 bases. Trimming at V came to 5 bases and at J to 4 bases, leaving 10 bases not matched to a gene. The CDR3 extends over 15 amino acids. Per the germline V gene, CDR1 is SGHTA and CDR2 is FQGNSA. CDR3 in DNA: TGTGCCAGCAGCAAATCAGGGGGGTCGTTCACTGAAGCTTTCTTT. Protein: CASSKSGGSFTEAFF.

This clonotype was recorded many times. This chain links TRBV18 with TRBJ2-4; either TRBD1 or TRBD2 may supply D (5 bases each). Germline CDR1 reads KGHSH; CDR2 reads LQKENI. This CDR3 has 16 amino acids. V lost 6 bases and J 7 bases, leaving 22 bases between the germline ends. CDR3 nucleotides: TGTGCCAGCTCCCCGCCGGGACGCCCCTTGGTGAACATTCAGTACTTC. This codes for CASSPPGRPLVNIQYF.

J is TRBJ2-5 and V is TRBV4-2; no firm D call. The closer fit of TRBJ2-7 to the DNA end suggests the J call may be wrong. Germline-derived CDR1 and CDR2 are LGHNA and YNFKEQ. This CDR3 comprises 15 residues. CDR3 nucleotide sequence: TGTGCCAGCAGCATTGGGAACTCGGACCTCTACGAGCAGTACTTC. It codes for CASSIGNSDLYEQYF.

This clonotype was picked up many times. This chain joins TRBV5-1 and TRBJ2-7, with TRBD1 as a possible D gene (6 bases). Per germline, CDR1 SGHRS and CDR2 YFSETQ. The ends were cut back, 4 bases at V and 3 bases at J, with 17 bases in the middle. CDR3 length: 15 residues. The CDR3 region is CASSKDSQGFYEQYF. CDR3 sequence (DNA): TGCGCCAGCAGCAAGGACAGCCAGGGCTTCTACGAGCAGTACTTC.

This clonotype was recorded a few times. The V call is TRBV30, the J call TRBJ1-6; no clear D gene. The germline V and J ends were trimmed by 1 base and 9 bases, with 7 bases remaining between them. CDR1 is GTSNPN and CDR2 is SVGIG in the germline V gene (reference sequence). The CDR3 contains 12 residues. The CDR3 protein is CAWSGGPSPLHF. In nucleotides, the CDR3 is TGTGCCTGGAGTGGGGGTCCTTCACCCCTCCACTTT.

This clonotype occurred a few times. V and J are TRBV29-1 and TRBJ2-1, with 8 bases fitting TRBD1. V shed 7 bases, J shed 10 bases, and the junction held 12 bases outside the gene matches. Per germline, CDR1 SQVTM and CDR2 ANQGSEA. The CDR3 loop spans 13 amino acids. The CDR3 here is CSAATGGLTEQFF. The CDR3 nucleotides are TGCAGCGCCGCCACAGGGGGGCTAACCGAGCAGTTCTTC.

This clonotype was recorded many times. The chain joins TRBV9 to TRBJ1-1; D call uncertain. Germline V lookup: CDR1 SGDLS, CDR2 YYNGEE. V was cut by 0 bases and J by 1 base, with 4 bases left in between. The CDR3 sequence is 13 residues long. In nucleotides, the CDR3 is TGTGCCAGCAGCGTAGGGGCGAACACTGAAGCTTTCTTT. Its translation: CASSVGANTEAFF.

The rearrangement joins TRBV7-3 to TRBJ2-1; possibly TRBD1 for D (6 bases). Germline CDR1 is SGHTA and CDR2 is FQGTGA. Trimming removed 1 base from V and 9 bases from J, with 19 bases in between. The CDR3 loop spans 16 amino acids. CDR3 sequence reads: CASSLNGDLGAGEQFF. The CDR3 nucleotides are TGTGCCAGCAGCTTAAATGGGGACCTGGGGGCCGGTGAGCAGTTCTTC.

The chain has TRBV15 and TRBJ2-5; D unresolved. Germline V gene data show CDR1 as LNHNV and CDR2 as YYDKDF (reference sequence). The CDR3 sequence is 14 residues long. V lost 0 bases and J lost 4, with 9 bases in between. The CDR3 reads CATSRDAAVETQYF. In DNA, the CDR3 is TGTGCCACCAGCAGAGATGCGGCGGTAGAGACCCAGTACTTC. The complete variable domain, with remaining parts taken from reference TRBV15 and TRBJ2-5, reads DAMVIQNPRYQVTQFGKPVTLSCSQTLNHNVMYWYQQKSSQAPKLLFHYYDKDFNNEADTPDNFQSRRPNTSFCFLDIRSPGLGDTAMYLCATSRDAAVETQYFGPGTRLLVL.